One sample yielded the 22 T cell receptor beta chains listed below, sequenced in a study of early T cells in non-severe SARS-CoV-2 infection. TCRdb re-analysed the 5' RACE reads in MiXCR, keeping a single row per CDR3 protein. This sample yields roughly 50,000 distinct CDR3 sequences, of which about a tenth are seen a single time; 14% to 15% belongs to the top ten. The sequenced sample was whole blood. The receptors derive from an adult who was a healthcare worker with PCR-confirmed SARS-CoV-2 infection or an uninfected control (not recorded which).

Ten or more counts support this clonotype. The CDR3 region is CASSEDLRTQYF. The CDR3 DNA is TGTGCCAGCAGTGAAGATCTTAGGACCCAGTACTTC. The chain recombines TRBV25-1 with TRBJ2-5, with no clear D. Trimming took off 2 bases at V and 7 bases at J, with 8 bases between the two ends. The germline CDR1 and CDR2 sequences are MGHDK and SYGVNS. The CDR3 consists of 12 residues. Full variable domain (remainder filled in from reference TRBV25-1 and TRBJ2-5): EADIYQTPRYLVIGTGKKITLECSQTMGHDKMYWYQQDPGMELHLIHYSYGVNSTEKGDLSSESTVSRIRTEHFPLTLESARPSHTSQYLCASSEDLRTQYFGPGTRLLVL.

This clonotype was detected many times. This chain's CDR3 is CASSDVQGSFLDEQFF. The CDR3 DNA is TGTGCCAGCAGTGACGTCCAGGGTTCGTTCTTAGATGAGCAGTTCTTC. The V call is TRBV6-6, the J call TRBJ2-1; a weak D match, TRBD1 (5 bases). The V gene lost 5 bases and the J gene lost 8 bases, with 22 bases spanning the gap. CDR1 is MNHNY, CDR2 SVGAGI, per germline (reference sequence). CDR3 size: 16 residues.

The CDR3 DNA is TGTGCCAGCAGCATCCAGGCGGGGAACACTGAAGCTTTCTTT. Protein sequence: CASSIQAGNTEAFF. The rearrangement uses TRBV21-1 and TRBJ1-1. TRBV21-1 is classified as a pseudogene. The CDR3 extends over 14 amino acids.

In its sample, this clonotype was seen many times. The rearrangement joins TRBV7-8 to TRBJ2-7; 12 nucleotides align to TRBD2. The CDR3 sequence is 14 residues long. Trimming at V came to 5 bases and at J to 9 bases, leaving 8 bases not matched to a gene. Germline CDR1 reads SGHVS; CDR2 reads FQNEAQ. CDR3: CASSPRLAGDGQYF. CDR3 DNA sequence: TGTGCCAGCAGCCCGAGACTAGCGGGAGACGGGCAGTACTTC.

The V and J genes are TRBV29-1 and TRBJ1-1; D might be TRBD1 (5 bases). The germline V gene has CDR1 SQVTM and CDR2 ANQGSEA. Trimming pared 4 bases from V and 2 bases from J, leaving 11 bases between. The CDR3 contains 13 residues. This chain's CDR3 is CSVGSTVNTEAFF. The CDR3 DNA reads TGCAGCGTTGGGTCGACAGTCAACACTGAAGCTTTCTTT.

This clonotype was observed a few times. This chain joins TRBV30 and TRBJ2-1; 9 nucleotides match TRBD2. The trim removed 3 bases at V and 7 bases at J, leaving 10 bases unmatched. This CDR3 comprises 15 residues. Germline V CDR1 and CDR2: GTSNPN, SVGIG (reference sequence). The CDR3 DNA reads TGTGCCTGGAGCGCCCGGCTAGCGGGATTGAATGAGCAGTTCTTC. Translating gives CAWSARLAGLNEQFF. The full variable domain, rest sourced from reference TRBV30 and TRBJ2-1, is SQTIHQWPATLVQPVGSPLSLECTVEGTSNPNLYWYRQAAGRGLQLLFYSVGIGQISSEVPQNLSASRPQDRQFILSSKKLLLSDSGFYLCAWSARLAGLNEQFFGPGTRLTVL.

This clonotype was observed at least ten times. Compared with germline, one end of the junction differs, possibly owing to a read error. The V call is TRBV24-1, the J call TRBJ2-1; D is possibly TRBD2 (5 bases). Looked up from germline, CDR1 is KGHDR and CDR2 is SFDVKD. The CDR3 length is 18 residues. CDR3 residues: CATSDSPRMRDSYNEQFF. Here the CDR3 DNA reads TGTGCCACCAGCGATTCGCCACGAATGAGGGACTCCTACAATGAGCAGTTCTTC.

This clonotype has ten or more counts. The J gene is TRBJ1-1, the V gene TRBV28; tentatively, D is TRBD1 (6 bases). Germline V gene data show CDR1 as MDHEN and CDR2 as SYDVKM. The CDR3 is 16 residues long. Trimming removed 6 bases from V and 4 bases from J, with 21 bases in between. The CDR3 is CASRPGRGAVSTEAFF. CDR3 bases: TGTGCCAGCAGACCCGGACGGGGGGCGGTGAGCACTGAAGCTTTCTTT.

The sample holds many counts of this clonotype. This rearrangement joins TRBV5-1 to TRBJ2-5, with TRBD1 matching over 8 bases. Germline V gives CDR1 SGHRS, CDR2 YFSETQ. CDR3 length: 15 amino acids. With 3 bases clipped from V and 5 bases from J, the junction kept 9 bases outside the gene matches. Here the CDR3 reads CASSSGTGMVETQYF. The DNA of the CDR3 is TGCGCCAGCAGCTCCGGGACAGGAATGGTGGAGACCCAGTACTTC.

This clonotype has ten or more counts. The chain recombines TRBV28 with TRBJ2-1; possibly TRBD2 for D (5 bases). Germline V gene sequence: CDR1 MDHEN, CDR2 SYDVKM. V lost 4 bases and J 7 bases, leaving 20 bases between the germline ends. The CDR3 covers 16 residues. CDR3 DNA: TGTGCCAGCAGTTCCGCCGACTACCGGGTCGGGAATGAGCAGTTCTTC. The encoded protein is CASSSADYRVGNEQFF.

The table lists this clonotype with many counts. V and J are TRBV11-1 and TRBJ2-7; 9 nucleotides agree with TRBD1. Germline V CDR1 and CDR2: SGHAT, FQDESV (reference sequence). The CDR3 consists of 13 residues. J was trimmed by 5 bases and V by 5 bases; bases with no gene match: 4. As DNA, the CDR3 is TGTGCCAGCAGCGTGGACAGGGGCCACGAGCAGTACTTC. Translated: CASSVDRGHEQYF.

V usage is TRBV19 and J usage is TRBJ1-5; D is unclear. V shed 4 bases and J shed 0 bases, with 10 bases lying between them. Germline assignment: CDR1 LNHDA and CDR2 SQIVND (reference sequence). CDR3 length: 15 residues. In nucleotides, the CDR3 is TGTGCCAGTAGTACCCCGGGGTTTAGCAATCAGCCCCAGCATTTT. This gives the protein CASSTPGFSNQPQHF.

J is TRBJ2-1 and V is TRBV7-9; 11 bases align to TRBD2. V gave up 5 bases and J gave up 3 bases; unmatched junction bases: 3. CDR1 SEHNR and CDR2 FQNEAQ come from the germline V gene (reference sequence). This CDR3 contains 15 residues. CDR3 nucleotides: TGTGCCAGCAGCGCGGGACTAGCGGTCTACAATGAGCAGTTCTTC. It is translated as CASSAGLAVYNEQFF.

This clonotype turned up a few times. The chain combines TRBV19 with TRBJ2-1, with TRBD2 matching 12 bases. This CDR3 has 15 amino acids. CDR1 and CDR2 from the germline V gene are LNHDA and SQIVND (reference sequence). J was trimmed by 8 bases and V by 3 bases; bases with no gene match: 5. The DNA for the CDR3 is TGTGCCAGTAGTATCGGACTAGCGGGACCCGATGAGCAGTTCTTC. It yields the protein CASSIGLAGPDEQFF.

Ten or more counts support this clonotype. The gene calls are TRBV7-3 and TRBJ2-1; TRBD1 matches at 7 bases. The V segment lost 6 bases and the J segment 3 bases; nucleotides outside the gene matches: 8. The CDR3 loop spans 15 amino acids. CDR1 and CDR2 from the germline V gene are SGHTA and FQGTGA. CDR3 residues: CASSRRQGDYNEQFF. The CDR3 region has the DNA TGTGCCAGCAGTCGCCGACAGGGAGACTACAATGAGCAGTTCTTC. The whole variable domain, remainder taken from reference TRBV7-3 and TRBJ2-1, is GAGVSQTPSNKVTEKGKYVELRCDPISGHTALYWYRQSLGQGPEFLIYFQGTGAADDSGLPNDRFFAVRPEGSVSTLKIQRTERGDSAVYLCASSRRQGDYNEQFFGPGTRLTVL.

This clonotype was counted at least ten times. This sequence joins TRBV2 and TRBJ2-1, with TRBD2 identical over 10 bases. This CDR3 comprises 13 residues. Germline lookup yields CDR1 SNHLY and CDR2 FYNNEI. The V and J ends lost 7 bases and 12 bases, in that order; junction bases with no gene match: 9. This CDR3 reads CASIRTSGKGQFF. The DNA of the CDR3 is TGTGCCAGCATCCGGACTAGCGGTAAGGGGCAGTTCTTC.

Many counts were recorded for this clonotype. V gene TRBV28 combines with J gene TRBJ2-1; D is unclear. The CDR3 totals 15 residues. Trimming shortened V by 3 bases and J by 3 bases, and 12 bases separated the two germline ends. Per the germline V gene, CDR1 is MDHEN and CDR2 is SYDVKM. The CDR3, as DNA: TGTGCCAGCAGTTTGGGATCGGAATACTACAATGAGCAGTTCTTC. This codes for CASSLGSEYYNEQFF.

This chain joins TRBV7-9 and TRBJ1-4; 11 nucleotides agree with TRBD1. The CDR3 covers 16 residues. With 4 bases clipped from V and 0 bases from J, the junction kept 1 base outside the gene matches. Looked up from germline, CDR1 is SEHNR and CDR2 is FQNEAQ (reference sequence). The CDR3 DNA follows: TGTGCCAGCAGCTCGGGACAGGGGGCAACTAATGAAAAACTGTTTTTT. This encodes CASSSGQGATNEKLFF.

The chain couples TRBV12-3 or TRBV12-4 to TRBJ1-5; D may be TRBD1 (6 bases). V was shortened by 3 bases and J by 13 bases, with 10 bases between the two germline ends. CDR3 length equals 11 residues. CDR3 protein: CASSLGARQHF. DNA for the CDR3: TGTGCCAGCAGTTTGGGGGCTCGACAGCATTTT.

This clonotype was seen at least ten times. V gene TRBV10-3 combines with J gene TRBJ2-5, with D possibly TRBD2 on 5 matching bases. V shed 5 bases and J shed 5 bases, with 9 bases lying between them. Germline loops: CDR1 ENHRY, CDR2 SYGVKD. The CDR3 is 12 amino acids. The CDR3 DNA is TGTGCCATCAGTACCACGGGGGAGACCCAGTACTTC. It codes for CAISTTGETQYF.

This clonotype was seen ten or more times. The chain is built from TRBV5-4 and TRBJ2-7; 13 bases are a match to TRBD2. After removal of 4 bases from V and 1 base from J, the junction contained 2 bases not matched to a gene. CDR3 size: 15 residues. Looked up from germline, CDR1 is SGHNT and CDR2 is YYREEE (reference sequence). DNA for the CDR3: TGTGCCAGCAGCAAGGGACTAGCGGGGTCCTACGAGCAGTACTTC. Residues: CASSKGLAGSYEQYF.

Points on this clonotype: Mismatch with germline at one junction end may stem from a read error. This rearrangement joins TRBV20-1 to TRBJ2-1; no reliable D call. Looked up from germline, CDR1 is DFQATT and CDR2 is SNEGSKA (reference sequence). The CDR3 extends over 15 amino acids. The CDR3 here is CSAREVRSSYNEQFF. In nucleotides, the CDR3 is TGCAGTGCTAGAGAAGTCAGAAGCTCCTACAATGAGCAATTCTTC.